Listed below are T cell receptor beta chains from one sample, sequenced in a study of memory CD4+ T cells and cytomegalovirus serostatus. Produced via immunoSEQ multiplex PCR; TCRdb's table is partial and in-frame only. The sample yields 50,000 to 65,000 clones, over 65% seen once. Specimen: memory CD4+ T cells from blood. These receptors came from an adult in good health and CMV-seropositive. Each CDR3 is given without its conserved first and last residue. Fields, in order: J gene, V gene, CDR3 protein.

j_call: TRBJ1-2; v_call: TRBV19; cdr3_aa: ASSIGGVYGYT
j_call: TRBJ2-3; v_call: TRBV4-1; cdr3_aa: ASSLHTPGNADTQY
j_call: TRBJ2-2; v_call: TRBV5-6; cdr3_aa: ASRAGTGGPGELF
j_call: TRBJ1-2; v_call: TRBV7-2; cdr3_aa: ASSLATIGQGIYGYT
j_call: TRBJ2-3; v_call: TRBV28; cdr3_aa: ASSSPGTGGTDTQY
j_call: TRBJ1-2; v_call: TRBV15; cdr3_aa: ATSRSGAFYGYT
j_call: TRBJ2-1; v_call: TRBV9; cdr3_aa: ASSSTSFDNEQF
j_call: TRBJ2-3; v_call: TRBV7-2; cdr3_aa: ASSATTSTDTQY
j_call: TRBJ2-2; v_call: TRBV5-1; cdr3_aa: ASSSSTGGTNTGELF
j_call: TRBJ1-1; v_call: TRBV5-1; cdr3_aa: ASSTTGTGKSF
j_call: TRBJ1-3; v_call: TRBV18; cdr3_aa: ASSPPGLISGNTIY
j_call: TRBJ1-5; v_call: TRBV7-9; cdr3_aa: ASSQQGLVDQPQH
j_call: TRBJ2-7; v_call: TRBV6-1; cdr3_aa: ASSIMPGGSYEQY
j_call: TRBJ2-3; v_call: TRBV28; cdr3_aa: ASSLTDTQY
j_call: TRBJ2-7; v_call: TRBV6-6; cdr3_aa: ASSYRPGGSTYEQY
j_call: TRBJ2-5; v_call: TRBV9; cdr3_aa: ASSVAVEETQY
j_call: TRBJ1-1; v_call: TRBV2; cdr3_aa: ASSDVRLEMNTEAF
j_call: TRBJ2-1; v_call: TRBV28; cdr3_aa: ASRAGASGSNEQF
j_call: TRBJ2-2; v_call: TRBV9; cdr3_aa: ASSPPRDTGELF
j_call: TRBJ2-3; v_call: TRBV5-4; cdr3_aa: ASRSDSGTDTQY
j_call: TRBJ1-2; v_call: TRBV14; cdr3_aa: ASSLVAGEGYT
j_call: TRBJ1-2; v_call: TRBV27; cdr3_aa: ASSLSTGKSVYT
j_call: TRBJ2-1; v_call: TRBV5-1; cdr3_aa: ASSARRGVDEQF
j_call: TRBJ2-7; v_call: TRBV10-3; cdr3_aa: AISEVAGAYEQY
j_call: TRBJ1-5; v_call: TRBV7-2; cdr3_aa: ASSSSSDQPQH
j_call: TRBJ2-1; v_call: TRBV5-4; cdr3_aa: ASTVGGRLPLEQF
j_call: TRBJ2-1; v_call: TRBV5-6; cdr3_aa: ASTPSGGTEQF
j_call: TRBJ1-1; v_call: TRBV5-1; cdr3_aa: ASSLTNTEAF
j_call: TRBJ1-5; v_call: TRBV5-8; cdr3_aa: ASSRDSGGLRLNQPQH
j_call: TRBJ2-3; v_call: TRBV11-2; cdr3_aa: ASSSQGDTQY
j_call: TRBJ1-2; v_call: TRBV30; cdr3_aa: AWSATFNYGYT